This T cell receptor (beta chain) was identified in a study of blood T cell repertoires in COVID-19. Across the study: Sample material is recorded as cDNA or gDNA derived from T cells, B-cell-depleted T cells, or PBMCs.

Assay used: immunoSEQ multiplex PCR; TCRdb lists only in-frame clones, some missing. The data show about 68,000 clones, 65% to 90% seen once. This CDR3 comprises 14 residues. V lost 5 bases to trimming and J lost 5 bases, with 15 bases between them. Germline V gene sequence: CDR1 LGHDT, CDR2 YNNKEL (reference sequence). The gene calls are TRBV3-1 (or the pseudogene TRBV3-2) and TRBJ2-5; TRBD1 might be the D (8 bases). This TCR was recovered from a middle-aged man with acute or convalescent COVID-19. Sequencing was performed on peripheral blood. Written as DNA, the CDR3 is TGTGCCAGCAGCAAAATACAGGGGGGGGAGACCCAGTACTTC. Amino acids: CASSKIQGGETQYF.